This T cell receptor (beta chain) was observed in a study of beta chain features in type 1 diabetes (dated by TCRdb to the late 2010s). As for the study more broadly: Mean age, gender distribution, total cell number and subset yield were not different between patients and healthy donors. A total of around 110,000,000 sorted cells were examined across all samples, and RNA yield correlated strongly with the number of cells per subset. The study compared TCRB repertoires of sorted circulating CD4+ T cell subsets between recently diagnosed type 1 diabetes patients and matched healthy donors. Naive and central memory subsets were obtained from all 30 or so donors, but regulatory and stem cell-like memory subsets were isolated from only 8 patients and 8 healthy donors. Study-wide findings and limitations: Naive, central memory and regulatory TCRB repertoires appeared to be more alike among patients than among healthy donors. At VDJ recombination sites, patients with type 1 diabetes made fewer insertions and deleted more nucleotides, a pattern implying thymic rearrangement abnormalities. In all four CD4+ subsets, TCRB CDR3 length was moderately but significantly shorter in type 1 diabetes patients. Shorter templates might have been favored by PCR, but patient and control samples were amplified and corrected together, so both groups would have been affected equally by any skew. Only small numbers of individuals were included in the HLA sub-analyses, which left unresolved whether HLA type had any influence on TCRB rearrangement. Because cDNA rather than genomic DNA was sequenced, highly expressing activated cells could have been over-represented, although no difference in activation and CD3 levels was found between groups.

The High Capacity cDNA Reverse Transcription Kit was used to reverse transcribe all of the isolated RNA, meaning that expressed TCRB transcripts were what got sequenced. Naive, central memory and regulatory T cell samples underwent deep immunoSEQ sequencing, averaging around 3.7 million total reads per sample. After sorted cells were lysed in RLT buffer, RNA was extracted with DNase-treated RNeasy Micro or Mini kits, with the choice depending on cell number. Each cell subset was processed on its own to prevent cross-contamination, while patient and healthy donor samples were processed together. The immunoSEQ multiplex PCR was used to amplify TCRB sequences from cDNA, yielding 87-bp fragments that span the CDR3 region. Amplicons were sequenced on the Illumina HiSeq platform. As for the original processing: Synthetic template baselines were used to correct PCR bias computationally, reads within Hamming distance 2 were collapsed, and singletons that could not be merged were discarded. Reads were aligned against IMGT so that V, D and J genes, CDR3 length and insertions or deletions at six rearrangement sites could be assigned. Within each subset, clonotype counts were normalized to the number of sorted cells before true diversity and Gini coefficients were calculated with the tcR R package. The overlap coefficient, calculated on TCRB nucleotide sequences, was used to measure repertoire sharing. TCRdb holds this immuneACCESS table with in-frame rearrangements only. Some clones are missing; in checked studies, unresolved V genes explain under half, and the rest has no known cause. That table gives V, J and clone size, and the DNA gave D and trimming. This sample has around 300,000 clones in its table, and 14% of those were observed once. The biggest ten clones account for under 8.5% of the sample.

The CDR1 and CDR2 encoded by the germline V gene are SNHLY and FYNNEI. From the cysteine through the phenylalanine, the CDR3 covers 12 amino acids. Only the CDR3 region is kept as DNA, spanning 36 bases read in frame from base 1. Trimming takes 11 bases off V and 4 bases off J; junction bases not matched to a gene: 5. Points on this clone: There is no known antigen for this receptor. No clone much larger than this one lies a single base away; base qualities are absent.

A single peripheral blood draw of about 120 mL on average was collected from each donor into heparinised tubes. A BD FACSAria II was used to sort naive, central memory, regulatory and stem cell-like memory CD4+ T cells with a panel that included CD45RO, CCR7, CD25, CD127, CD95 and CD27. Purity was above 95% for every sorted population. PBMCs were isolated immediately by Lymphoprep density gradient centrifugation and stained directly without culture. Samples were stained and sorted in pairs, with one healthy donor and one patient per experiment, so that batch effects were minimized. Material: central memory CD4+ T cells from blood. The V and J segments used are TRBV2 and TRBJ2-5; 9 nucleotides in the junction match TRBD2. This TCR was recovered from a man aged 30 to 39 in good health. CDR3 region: CAGAGGGETQYF. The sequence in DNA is TGTGCCGGAGCGGGGGGCGGAGAGACCCAGTACTTC. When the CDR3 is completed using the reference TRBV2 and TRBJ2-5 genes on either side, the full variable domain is EPEVTQTPSHQVTQMGQEVILRCVPISNHLYFYWYRQILGQKVEFLVSFYNNEISEKSEIFDDQFSVERPDGSNFTLKIRSTKLEDSAMYFCAGAGGGETQYFGPGTRLLVL.